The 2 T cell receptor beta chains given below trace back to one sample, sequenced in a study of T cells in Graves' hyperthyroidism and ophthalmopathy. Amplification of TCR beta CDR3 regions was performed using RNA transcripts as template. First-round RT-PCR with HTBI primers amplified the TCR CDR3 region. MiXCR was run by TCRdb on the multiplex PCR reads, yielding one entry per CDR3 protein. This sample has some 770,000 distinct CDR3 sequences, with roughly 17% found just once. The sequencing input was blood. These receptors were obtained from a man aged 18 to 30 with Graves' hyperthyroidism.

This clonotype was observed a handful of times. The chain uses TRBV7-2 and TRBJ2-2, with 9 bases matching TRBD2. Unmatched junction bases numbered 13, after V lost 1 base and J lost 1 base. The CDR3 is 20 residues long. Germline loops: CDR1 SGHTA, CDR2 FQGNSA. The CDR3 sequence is CASSLGVAGAATLNTGELFF. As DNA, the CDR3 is TGTGCCAGCAGCTTAGGGGTAGCGGGGGCAGCTACGCTGAACACCGGGGAGCTGTTTTTT.

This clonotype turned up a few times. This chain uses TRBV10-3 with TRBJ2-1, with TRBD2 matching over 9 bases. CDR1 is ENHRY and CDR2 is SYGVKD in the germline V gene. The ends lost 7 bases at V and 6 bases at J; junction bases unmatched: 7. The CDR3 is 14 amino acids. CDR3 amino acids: CAIKGAGGPNEQFF. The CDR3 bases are TGTGCCATCAAAGGAGCGGGAGGCCCCAATGAGCAGTTCTTC.